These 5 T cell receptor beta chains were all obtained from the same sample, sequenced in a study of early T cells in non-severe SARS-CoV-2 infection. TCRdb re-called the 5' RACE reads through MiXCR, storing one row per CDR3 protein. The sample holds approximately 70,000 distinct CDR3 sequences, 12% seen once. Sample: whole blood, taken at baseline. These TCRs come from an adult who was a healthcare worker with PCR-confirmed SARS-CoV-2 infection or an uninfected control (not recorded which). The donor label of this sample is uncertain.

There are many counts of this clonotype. The CDR3 is CASSVPATGTAYGYTF. The CDR3 DNA reads TGTGCCAGCAGCGTCCCCGCCACCGGGACAGCCTATGGCTACACCTTC. This chain links TRBV9 with TRBJ1-2; 7 bases are shared with TRBD1. The CDR3 runs 16 residues. Germline V gene data show CDR1 as SGDLS and CDR2 as YYNGEE. The J segment lost 4 bases and the V segment lost 2 bases, leaving 11 bases of the junction unmatched. Complete variable domain (other parts from reference TRBV9 and TRBJ1-2): DSGVTQTPKHLITATGQRVTLRCSPRSGDLSVYWYQQSLDQGLQFLIQYYNGEERAKGNILERFSAQQFPDLHSELNLSSLELGDSALYFCASSVPATGTAYGYTFGSGTRLTVV.

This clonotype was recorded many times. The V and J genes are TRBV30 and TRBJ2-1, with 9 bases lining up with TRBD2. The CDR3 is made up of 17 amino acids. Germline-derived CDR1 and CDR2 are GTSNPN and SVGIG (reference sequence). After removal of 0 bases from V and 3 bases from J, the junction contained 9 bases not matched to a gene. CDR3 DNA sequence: TGTGCCTGGAGTGTAAGTTTGACTAGCGGAGTCTACAATGAGCAGTTCTTC. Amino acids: CAWSVSLTSGVYNEQFF. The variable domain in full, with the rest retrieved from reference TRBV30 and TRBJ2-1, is SQTIHQWPATLVQPVGSPLSLECTVEGTSNPNLYWYRQAAGRGLQLLFYSVGIGQISSEVPQNLSASRPQDRQFILSSKKLLLSDSGFYLCAWSVSLTSGVYNEQFFGPGTRLTVL.

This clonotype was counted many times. The CDR3: CASSYQKQGSSYEQYF. CDR3 nucleotide sequence: TGTGCCAGCAGTTATCAAAAACAGGGGTCCTCCTACGAGCAGTACTTC. The chain combines TRBV6-6 with TRBJ2-7, with 7 bases lining up with TRBD1. The CDR3 is 16 amino acids. Germline V gives CDR1 MNHNY, CDR2 SVGAGI (reference sequence). Trimming at V came to 3 bases and at J to 0 bases, leaving 8 bases not matched to a gene.

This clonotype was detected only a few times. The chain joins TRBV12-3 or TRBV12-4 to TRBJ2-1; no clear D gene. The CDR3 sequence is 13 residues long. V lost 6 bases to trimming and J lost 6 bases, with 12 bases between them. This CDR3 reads CASRAVGSNEQFF. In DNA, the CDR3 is TGTGCCAGCAGGGCAGTGGGCTCCAATGAGCAGTTCTTC.

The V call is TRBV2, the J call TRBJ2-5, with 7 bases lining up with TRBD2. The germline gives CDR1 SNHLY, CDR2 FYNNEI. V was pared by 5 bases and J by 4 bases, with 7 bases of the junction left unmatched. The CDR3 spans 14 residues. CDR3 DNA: TGTGCCAGCAGTAGGACTAGTTTCGCAGAGACCCAGTACTTC. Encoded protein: CASSRTSFAETQYF.